This T cell receptor (beta chain) was captured in a study of T-cell memory formation after mild COVID-19. Study context: Each donor largely had its own TCR clusters. The study's findings and limits: Day 15 to 85 contracting clones showed balanced CD4/CD8; later expanders leaned CD4+.

TCR alpha and TCR beta cDNA libraries with sample barcodes and UMIs came from 5'RACE using constant-segment primers. TCRdb passed the 5' RACE reads through MiXCR, listing each CDR3 protein once. The sample lists about 150,000 distinct CDR3 sequences; 20% to 25% were seen once. As regards this clonotype: The antigen is undetermined.

CDR3 length: 17 amino acids. CDR1 and CDR2 (germline): SGHVS, FQNEAQ. V was shortened by 7 bases and J by 9 bases, with 28 bases between the two germline ends. The sequencing input was PBMCs or a T cell subset sorted from them (not recorded which). The rearrangement joins TRBV7-8 to TRBJ2-1; D may be TRBD2 (6 bases). This receptor was identified in an adult woman who had mild COVID-19 (a few samples of this study predate the infection). Cell type and time point are not known. The CDR3 DNA is TGTGCCAGCACCACCGGACCCCGACTAGTCGAGGGCGGTGAGCAGTTCTTC. The encoded protein is CASTTGPRLVEGGEQFF.